Reported below is one TCR beta chain. The data are from a study of blood T cell repertoires in COVID-19. Across the whole study: PBMCs, B-cell-depleted T cells, or T cells were the source of the cDNA or gDNA that made up the material.

This CDR3 has 14 residues. The germline V gene has CDR1 SQVTM and CDR2 ANQGSEA. V shed 1 base and J 3 bases; nucleotides not matched to a gene: 3. Some clones are missing from TCRdb's copy, which holds only in-frame ones; the method was immunoSEQ multiplex PCR. This table holds approximately 220,000 clones, about four fifths found once. Participant ages covered about 18 to 100 years across approximately 25 US areas. The chain links TRBV29-1 to TRBJ2-7; 10 bases map to TRBD1. The source material was PBMCs or T cells enriched from blood (not recorded which). The sequence came from a woman aged 35 to 49 with acute COVID-19. CDR3 loop: CSVEVRDRGYEQYF. The CDR3 DNA is TGCAGCGTTGAAGTTAGGGACAGGGGCTACGAGCAGTACTTC.